A single sample is the source of the 5 T cell receptor beta chains below, sequenced in a study of shared clonotypes between healthy human individuals. Produced via immunoSEQ multiplex PCR; TCRdb's table is partial and in-frame only. The data hold about 1 million clones, with under 80% observed a single time. The sequencing sample was made of memory CD4+ T cells sorted from blood. This sample's subset: CD45RA-negative fraction. These receptors all come from a man between 18 and 35 years old in good health.

The chain links TRBV6-5 to TRBJ2-7; no definite D call. Germline V gene sequence: CDR1 MNHEY, CDR2 SVGAGI. This CDR3 has 11 residues. V lost 8 bases, J lost 4 bases, and 9 bases lay in between. The CDR3 DNA sequence: TGTGCCAGCGGCGGTACATACGAGCAGTACTTC. Its translation: CASGGTYEQYF.

This sequence joins TRBV6-1 and TRBJ2-7; 8 bases map to TRBD2. V gave up 6 bases and J gave up 3 bases; unmatched junction bases: 7. Germline CDR1 and CDR2: MNHNS and SASEGT. The CDR3 is made up of 14 amino acids. CDR3 in DNA: TGTGCCAGCAGCCCAGGGACTAGGGTCTACGAGCAGTACTTC. Translating it yields CASSPGTRVYEQYF.

V usage is TRBV6-6 and J usage is TRBJ2-1, with 7 bases identical to TRBD1. Trimming took 8 bases from V and 6 from J; bases not matched to a gene: 10. The V gene's germline CDR1 is MNHNY and CDR2 SVGAGI (reference sequence). This CDR3 contains 14 residues. The CDR3 loop is CASAATGYGNEQFF. DNA for the CDR3: TGTGCCAGCGCCGCGACAGGGTATGGCAATGAGCAGTTCTTC.

In regard to this clone: A far larger clone is one base from this, pointing to a likely read error. No conserved phenylalanine or tryptophan ends this CDR3, so it is likely a read error. The gene calls are TRBV6-6 and TRBJ1-6; D uncertain. In germline, CDR1 is MNHNY, CDR2 SVGAGI (reference sequence). This CDR3 has 14 amino acids. The ends were cut back, 7 bases at V and 8 bases at J, with 15 bases in the middle. The CDR3 DNA reads TGTGCCAGCAATGTCGGTGGGGTAGATTCACCCCTCCACCTT. Protein sequence: CASNVGGVDSPLHL.

The chain employs TRBV9 and TRBJ2-5; D is perhaps TRBD1 (5 bases). Germline CDR1 and CDR2: SGDLS and YYNGEE. The CDR3 has 12 amino acids. V was clipped by 3 bases and J by 8 bases, with 11 bases between them. The DNA of the CDR3 is TGTGCCAGCAGCGGGGGCATGGGAACCCAGTACTTC. It specifies CASSGGMGTQYF.